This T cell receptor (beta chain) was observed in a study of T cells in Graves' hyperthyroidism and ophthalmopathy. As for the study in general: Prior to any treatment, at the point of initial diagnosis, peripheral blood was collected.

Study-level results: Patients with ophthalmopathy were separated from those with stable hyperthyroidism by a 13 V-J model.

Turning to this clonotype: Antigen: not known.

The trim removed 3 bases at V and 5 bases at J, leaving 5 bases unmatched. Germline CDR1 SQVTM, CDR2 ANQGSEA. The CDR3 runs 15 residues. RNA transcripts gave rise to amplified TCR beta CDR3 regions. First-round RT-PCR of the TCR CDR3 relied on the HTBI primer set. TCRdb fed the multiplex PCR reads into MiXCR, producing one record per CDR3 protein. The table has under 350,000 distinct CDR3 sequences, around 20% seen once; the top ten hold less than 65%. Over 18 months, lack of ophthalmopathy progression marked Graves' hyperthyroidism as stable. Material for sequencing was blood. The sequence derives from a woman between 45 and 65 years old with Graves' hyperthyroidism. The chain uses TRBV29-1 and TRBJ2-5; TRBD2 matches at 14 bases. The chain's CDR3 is CSVEGLAGVGETQYF. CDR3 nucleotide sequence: TGCAGCGTTGAGGGACTAGCGGGAGTAGGTGAGACCCAGTACTTC.